This is a list of T cell receptor beta chains from one sample in a study of tumor and adjacent non-tumor tissue in lung cancer. TCRdb re-called the multiplex PCR reads through MiXCR, storing one row per CDR3 protein. In the table there are 60,000 to 85,000 distinct CDR3 sequences, about 80% of which are singletons. The sequencing input was distant non-tumor lung tissue. The origin of the receptors is an older man with non-small cell lung cancer. The CDR3 runs from the conserved cysteine through the conserved F or W. The D gene is left open where the match is weak. Size is stated for part of the rows, as once, few or many counts, or as a class when the clone is expanded.

>TRBJ2-7|TRBV5-6|NA|TRBD1
CGSSGGQGYEQYF
TGTGGCAGCAGTGGGGGACAGGGGTACGAGCAGTACTTC
>TRBJ1-2|TRBV5-1|many|NA
CASSLAGFSDGYTF
TGCGCCAGCAGCTTGGCAGGGTTCTCCGATGGCTACACCTTC
>TRBJ1-2|TRBV4-3|once|NA
CASSQGATYGYTF
TGCGCCAGCAGCCAAGGGGCGACATATGGTTACACCTTC
>TRBJ2-2|TRBV5-6|NA|TRBD2
CASSFVSGGLFF
TGTGCTAGCAGCTTCGTTAGCGGGGGGCTGTTTTTT
>TRBJ1-1|TRBV7-6|few|NA
CASSLVVAGEAFF
TGTGCCAGCAGCTTAGTTGTGGCAGGCGAAGCTTTCTTT
>TRBJ2-7|TRBV4-1|NA|TRBD2
CASSQEPISGTFPEQYF
TGCGCCAGCAGCCAAGAACCCATTAGCGGGACCTTCCCCGAGCAGTACTTC
>TRBJ2-7|TRBV4-1|NA|TRBD2
CPSSWKLAGEGDEQYF
TGTCCCAGCAGCTGGAAACTAGCGGGAGAGGGGGACGAGCAGTACTTC
>TRBJ1-2|TRBV13|many|NA
CASSLGTGRALGYTF
TGTGCCAGCAGTTTGGGCACAGGTCGAGCTTTAGGCTACACCTTC
>TRBJ2-5|TRBV30|few|NA
CAWSLDSKETQYF
TGTGCCTGGAGTTTGGACTCTAAAGAGACCCAGTACTTC
>TRBJ1-2|TRBV29-1|NA|NA
CNVEGGGLYGYTF
TGCAACGTTGAAGGCGGCGGACTCTATGGCTACACCTTC
>TRBJ1-2|TRBV6-5|NA|NA
CASSYSHRPANYGYIF
TGTGCCAGCAGTTACTCTCACAGACCAGCTAACTATGGCTACATCTTC
>TRBJ2-7|TRBV20-1|NA|NA
CIAREGLAGTYEQYF
TGCATTGCTAGAGAAGGACTCGCGGGGACCTACGAGCAGTACTTC
>TRBJ2-2|TRBV10-1|NA|TRBD1
CASRRTGRTGELFF
TGCGCCAGCAGGAGGACAGGGCGGACCGGGGAGCTGTTTTTT
>TRBJ1-6|TRBV11-3|few|NA
CDRRGSNSNIKF
TGTGACAGAAGGGGAAGTAATTCAAACATAAAATTT
>TRBJ2-3|TRBV6-2/TRBV6-3|NA|NA
CTSALSTDAQYF
TGTACCAGCGCCTTGTCCACAGATGCGCAGTATTTT
>TRBJ2-5|TRBV5-5|once|NA
CATSLVRPETQHF
TGTGCCACCAGCTTGGTCCGTCCGGAGACCCAGCACTTC
>TRBJ1-5|TRBV12-3/TRBV12-4|NA|NA
CASSLVGGQPQHF
TGTGCCAGCAGTTTAGTGGGGGGTCAGCCCCAACATTTT
>TRBJ2-2|TRBV4-1|NA|NA
CASSQVSFWAGSVTVELFF
TGCGCCAGCAGCCAAGTTTCATTTTGGGCGGGATCAGTTACCGTAGAGCTGTTTTTT
>TRBJ1-2|TRBV6-1|NA|NA
CVSSPGVGGYTF
TGTGTCAGCAGCCCGGGGGTGGGAGGCTACACCTTC
>TRBJ1-4|TRBV4-2|NA|NA
CASSQVQLGIANEKLFF
TGTGCCAGCAGCCAAGTACAGTTGGGGATAGCCAATGAAAAACTGTTTTTT
>TRBJ2-5|TRBV4-3|once|TRBD2
CSSSQEAGRETQYF
TGTTCCAGCAGCCAAGAAGCGGGACGAGAGACCCAGTACTTC
>TRBJ2-1|TRBV10-3|NA|NA
CAISGEGSYNEQFF
TGTGCCATCAGTGGAGAGGGCTCCTACAATGAACAGTTCTTC
>TRBJ1-5|TRBV28|NA|NA
CASSLDIPDQPQHF
TGTGCTAGCAGTTTAGACATTCCGGATCAGCCCCAACATTTT
>TRBJ2-7|TRBV4-2|NA|NA
CVSSQGPGLYEQYF
TGTGTCAGCAGCCAAGGACCGGGTCTCTATGAGCAGTACTTC
>TRBJ2-2|TRBV5-4|few|TRBD2
CASSILGLVTRELFF
TGTGCCAGCAGCATTCTGGGACTAGTGACCAGGGAGCTGTTTTTT
>TRBJ2-3|TRBV5-1|NA|NA
CASAVWDTQYF
TGTGCCAGTGCCGTATGGGATACGCAGTATTTT
>TRBJ2-5|TRBV11-2|NA|TRBD2
CASSLVWDSGGRQETQYF
TGTGCCAGCAGCTTAGTATGGGATAGCGGGGGCCGACAAGAGACACAGTACTTC
>TRBJ2-1|TRBV29-1|NA|TRBD2
CSVVRTSGSNEQFF
TGCAGCGTTGTCAGGACTAGCGGGAGCAATGAGCAATTCTTC
>TRBJ2-4|TRBV4-1|NA|NA
CASSPLRRAVAAPAKNIQYF
TGCGCCAGCAGCCCACTACGTCGAGCGGTGGCTGCTCCAGCCAAAAACATTCAGTACTTC
>TRBJ2-5|TRBV29-1|NA|NA
CIVTDGFQATQYF
TGCATCGTGACCGACGGGTTCCAAGCGACCCAGTACTTC
>TRBJ2-5|TRBV29-1|NA|NA
CSAKFYRQTGQETQYF
TGCAGTGCCAAGTTCTACCGCCAGACAGGTCAAGAGACCCAGTACTTC
>TRBJ2-7|TRBV11-2|NA|TRBD1
CASNLGTGTYEQNF
TGTGCCAGCAACTTGGGGACAGGGACCTACGAGCAGAACTTC
>TRBJ2-1|TRBV4-2|many|TRBD2
CASSGFLAGARSEQFF
TGTGCCAGCAGCGGTTTCCTAGCGGGGGCTCGCAGTGAGCAGTTCTTC
>TRBJ2-1|TRBV11-1|NA|NA
CASSLPASAGSYDEQFF
TGTGCCAGCAGCCTCCCGGCTAGTGCAGGCTCCTACGATGAGCAGTTCTTC